Sequencing of this TCR beta chain was carried out in a study of cytomegalovirus exposure and HLA in healthy donors. Overall study findings and caveats: CMV antigen specificity of a few CMV-associated chains was confirmed in vitro. The likely origin of a cluster of highly shared sequence variants was a sequencing artifact.

Concerning this clone: The target antigen is unknown. In the same sample, other DNA sequences code for this CDR3.

Primers included in the PCR were 60 Vbeta and 13 Jbeta primers. The data were produced by immunoSEQ multiplex PCR, yet TCRdb's version contains in-frame clones alone and is incomplete. The sample lists 85,000 to 120,000 clones, roughly 80% occurring once. V dropped 4 bases and J dropped 4 bases, with 14 bases sitting between them. The germline gives CDR1 SGHDN, CDR2 FVKESK. This CDR3 is built from 15 residues. This rearrangement joins TRBV14 to TRBJ1-3; D uncertain. The source material was PBMCs. The TCR comes from a man aged 50 to 59 in good health and CMV-seronegative. The CDR3 DNA follows: TGTGCCAGCAGCCCCCGGGGAAATACCGGAAACACCATATATTTT. This translates into CASSPRGNTGNTIYF.